The clone carrying this TCR beta chain occurred once. Its antigen remains unknown. The PCR ran on 60 Vbeta and 13 Jbeta primers. Here immunoSEQ multiplex PCR was the method, and the copy in TCRdb shows in-frame clones only, minus some. The sample shows 200,000 to 300,000 clones, approximately 85% of them seen only once. The data are from a study of cytomegalovirus exposure and HLA in healthy donors. Study outcomes and limitations: Listed as cytomegalovirus-associated were 150 or so TCR beta chains. One variant, a missense change in DCLRE1C, was linked in a later analysis to TCR beta V- and J-gene trimming.

With 5 bases removed from V and 5 bases from J, the gap between germline ends came to 9 bases. In germline, CDR1 is MNHEY, CDR2 SVGAGI. The CDR3 consists of 12 residues. The sequence came from a woman aged 40 to 50 in good health and CMV-seropositive. This chain links TRBV6-5 with TRBJ1-2, with D possibly TRBD1 on 6 matching bases. Sequencing was done on a sample of PBMCs. DNA of the CDR3: TGTGCCAGCAGTACCACAGGGTATGGCTACACCTTC. Amino acids: CASSTTGYGYTF.